This T cell receptor (beta chain) was identified in a study of blood T cell repertoires in COVID-19. Clinical history reported by participants formed the basis on which cohorts were assigned. The germline V gene has CDR1 ENHRY and CDR2 SYGVKD. V lost 10 bases and J lost 2, with 17 bases in between. The length of the CDR3 is 14 residues. TCRdb's table, derived via immunoSEQ multiplex PCR, lists solely in-frame clones and lacks some. The table records hundreds of thousands of clones, around 82% of them present only once. This clone was counted a few times. Input material: PBMCs or T cells enriched from blood (not recorded which). The receptor's source is a woman aged 50 to 60 who had been exposed to COVID-19. The chain combines TRBV10-3 with TRBJ2-5; a possible D gene is TRBD1 (6 bases). CDR3 in amino acids: CATTPGAPQETQYF. The CDR3, as DNA: TGTGCCACTACTCCAGGGGCCCCGCAAGAGACCCAGTACTTC.